These 19 T cell receptor beta chains share one sample of origin, sequenced in a study of blood T cell repertoires in COVID-19. The assay was immunoSEQ multiplex PCR, and TCRdb's table has in-frame clones only and misses some. The repertoire holds approximately 45,000 clones, roughly 70% seen once, with approximately 61% in the top ten. The specimen sequenced was peripheral blood. The receptors come from a man older than 75 with acute or convalescent COVID-19.

This clone appeared a single time. The chain carries TRBV28 and TRBJ1-1; weak D call: TRBD1 (5 bases). Germline CDR1 reads MDHEN; CDR2 reads SYDVKM. The CDR3 totals 13 residues. V lost 11 bases and J lost 5, with 18 bases in between. The CDR3 loop reads CAGVGGAGTEAFF. CDR3 DNA: TGTGCCGGAGTTGGAGGGGCGGGTACTGAAGCTTTCTTT.

The chain joins TRBV5-6 to TRBJ2-3, with 10 bases fitting TRBD1. Germline V CDR1 and CDR2: SGHDT, YYEEEE. The CDR3 has 15 amino acids. Trimming took 1 base from V and 4 from J; bases not matched to a gene: 3. CDR3 amino acids: CASSLLGQGSDTQYF. The CDR3 DNA reads as TGTGCCAGCAGCTTGCTGGGACAGGGGTCAGATACGCAGTATTTT.

The gene calls are TRBV5-1 and TRBJ1-1; perhaps TRBD1 as D (5 bases). Germline V gene data show CDR1 as SGHRS and CDR2 as YFSETQ. Trimming removed 2 bases at V and 6 bases at J, with 14 bases between. The CDR3 loop spans 14 amino acids. CDR3 sequence reads: CASSFTGHTSEAFF. The CDR3 DNA sequence: TGCGCCAGCAGCTTTACAGGACATACATCTGAAGCTTTCTTT.

V gene TRBV30 combines with J gene TRBJ2-7; D may be TRBD2 (6 bases). The germline V and J ends were trimmed by 3 bases and 6 bases, with 15 bases remaining between them. Per germline, CDR1 GTSNPN and CDR2 SVGIG (reference sequence). CDR3 length equals 13 residues. CDR3 loop: CAWSTGLGREQYF. The CDR3 bases are TGTGCCTGGAGCACGGGACTGGGCCGCGAGCAGTACTTC.

CDR3 sequence reads: CASSAGAGGYSYEQYF. The CDR3 DNA is TGTGCCAGCAGCGCCGGCGCGGGCGGATACTCCTACGAGCAGTACTTC. V and J are TRBV9 and TRBJ2-7; D perhaps matches TRBD2 (5 bases). Germline V gene lookup returns CDR1 SGDLS and CDR2 YYNGEE. V gave up 3 bases and J gave up 0 bases, with 16 bases separating them. The CDR3 is 16 residues long.

V and J are TRBV7-8 and TRBJ1-1; D gene unclear. V was shortened by 4 bases and J by 5 bases, with 11 bases between the two germline ends. This CDR3 spans 13 amino acids. Germline assignment: CDR1 SGHVS and CDR2 FQNEAQ. CDR3: CASSSLGGTEAFF. CDR3 sequence (DNA): TGTGCCAGCAGCTCTTTGGGCGGGACTGAAGCTTTCTTT.

This clone was seen just once. The rearrangement uses TRBV7-8 and TRBJ1-6, with D uncertain. V lost 5 bases, J lost 11 bases, and 10 bases lay in between. Germline CDR1 and CDR2: SGHVS and FQNEAQ. The CDR3 spans 12 residues. The CDR3 sequence: CASSRGRAPLHF. The CDR3 DNA sequence: TGTGCCAGCAGCCGAGGGAGGGCACCCCTCCACTTT.

The chain couples TRBV28 to TRBJ1-5; the D gene is possibly TRBD1 (5 bases). Trimming stripped 5 bases from V and 6 bases from J, with 8 bases between. This CDR3 contains 12 residues. Germline loops: CDR1 MDHEN, CDR2 SYDVKM. CDR3 nucleotide sequence: TGTGCCAGCAGTCTGGACACTCAGCCCCAGCATTTT. It codes for CASSLDTQPQHF.

The chain links TRBV6-2 or TRBV6-3 to TRBJ2-7, with 9 bases matching TRBD1. Trimming removed 6 bases from V and 1 base from J; junction bases left unmatched: 4. Germline values: CDR1 MNHEY, CDR2 SVGEGT. CDR3 length: 14 amino acids. CDR3 sequence reads: CASSRTGASYEQYF. Here the CDR3 DNA reads TGTGCCAGCAGCCGGACAGGGGCGTCCTACGAGCAGTACTTC.

This clone was seen a handful of times. The CDR3 here is CASSLDVPGLYEKLFF. The CDR3, as DNA: TGTGCCAGCAGCTTAGACGTTCCAGGGCTTTATGAAAAACTGTTTTTT. The rearrangement uses TRBV7-9 and TRBJ1-4, with TRBD1 as a possible D gene (5 bases). Trimming stripped 1 base from V and 6 bases from J, with 15 bases between. The CDR3 is 16 amino acids. Germline assignment: CDR1 SEHNR and CDR2 FQNEAQ (reference sequence).

This chain links TRBV5-3 with TRBJ2-7; 7 positions agree with TRBD2. TRBV5-3 is an ORF for which the function is uncertain. V gave up 4 bases and J gave up 0 bases; unmatched junction bases: 4. CDR3 length equals 14 residues. This chain's CDR3 is CARSVAGPSYEQYF. The CDR3 DNA sequence: TGTGCCAGAAGCGTAGCGGGTCCCTCCTACGAGCAGTACTTC.

This chain connects TRBV6-2 or TRBV6-3 to TRBJ2-7; 9 nucleotides match TRBD1. V was clipped by 6 bases and J by 8 bases; unmatched bases: 14. This CDR3 spans 15 amino acids. Germline V lookup: CDR1 MNHEY, CDR2 SVGEGT. The CDR3 DNA follows: TGTGCCAGCAGCTCAATCACAGGGGGCAGTCTCAAGCAGTACTTC. This sequence encodes CASSSITGGSLKQYF.

A word on this clone: The sample holds other DNA sequences that translate to the same CDR3. This rearrangement joins TRBV5-1 to TRBJ2-7; tentatively, D is TRBD2 (5 bases). This CDR3 comprises 13 residues. V shed 2 bases and J shed 4 bases, with 10 bases lying between them. Germline V gives CDR1 SGHRS, CDR2 YFSETQ. In DNA, the CDR3 is TGCGCCAGCAGCTTAAGCGGAAAATACGAGCAGTACTTC. It specifies CASSLSGKYEQYF.

This clone is a singleton in its sample. The V gene is TRBV7-8, the J gene TRBJ2-6; no clear D gene. Germline CDR1 SGHVS, CDR2 FQNEAQ. V gave up 3 bases and J gave up 0 bases, with 9 bases separating them. CDR3 length: 16 amino acids. Written as DNA, the CDR3 is TGTGCCAGCAGCTTTGGCAGGCTCTCTGGGGCCAACGTCCTGACTTTC. This codes for CASSFGRLSGANVLTF.

This clone was seen once. In DNA, the CDR3 is TGTGCCAGCTCACCGCAATTGAGCCAGACAGGGTCCTACGAGCAGTACTTC. This codes for CASSPQLSQTGSYEQYF. The chain carries TRBV18 and TRBJ2-7, with 7 bases that match TRBD1. CDR1 and CDR2 (germline): KGHSH, LQKENI. J lost 1 base, V lost 3 bases, and 12 bases had no gene match. The length of the CDR3 is 17 residues.

This clone was seen a few times. V is TRBV30 and J is TRBJ2-7; maybe TRBD1 (6 bases). The CDR3 loop spans 12 amino acids. Germline assignment: CDR1 GTSNPN and CDR2 SVGIG (reference sequence). V gave up 4 bases and J gave up 3 bases, with 10 bases separating them. The CDR3 reads CAWTTGNYEQYF. The CDR3 bases are TGTGCCTGGACAACAGGGAACTACGAGCAGTACTTC.

The chain uses TRBV4-2 and TRBJ2-4; 10 positions match TRBD1. The germline V gene encodes CDR1 LGHNA and CDR2 YNFKEQ. V was clipped by 3 bases and J by 4 bases; unmatched bases: 0. The CDR3 runs 14 residues. The CDR3 reads CASSQGQGKNIQYF. DNA for the CDR3: TGTGCCAGCAGCCAGGGACAGGGGAAAAACATTCAGTACTTC.

This clone was observed a handful of times. The V gene is TRBV30, the J gene TRBJ1-5, with 9 bases matching TRBD1. Germline CDR1 and CDR2: GTSNPN and SVGIG (reference sequence). The ends lost 2 bases at V and 2 bases at J; junction bases unmatched: 4. The CDR3 consists of 15 residues. The CDR3 loop reads CAWSLTGGGNQPQHF. CDR3 coding DNA: TGTGCCTGGAGTCTCACAGGGGGCGGCAATCAGCCCCAGCATTTT.

The rearrangement links TRBV27 to TRBJ2-6, with a tentative D call TRBD1 (5 bases). The germline V gene encodes CDR1 MNHEY and CDR2 SMNVEV (reference sequence). CDR3 length: 19 amino acids. V dropped 0 bases and J dropped 3 bases, with 18 bases sitting between them. CDR3 protein: CASSLSMNRLLGGANVLTF. DNA for the CDR3: TGTGCCAGCAGTTTATCGATGAACAGGTTGCTCGGTGGGGCCAACGTCCTGACTTTC.